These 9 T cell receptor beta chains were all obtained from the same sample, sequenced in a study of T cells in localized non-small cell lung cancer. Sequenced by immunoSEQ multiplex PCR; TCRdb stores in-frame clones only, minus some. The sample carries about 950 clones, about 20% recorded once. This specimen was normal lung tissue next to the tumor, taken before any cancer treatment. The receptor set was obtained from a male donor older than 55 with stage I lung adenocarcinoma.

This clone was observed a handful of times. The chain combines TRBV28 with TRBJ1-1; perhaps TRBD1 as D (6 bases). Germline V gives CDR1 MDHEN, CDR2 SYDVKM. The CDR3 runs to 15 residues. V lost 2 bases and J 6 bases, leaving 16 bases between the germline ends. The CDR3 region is CASSLADTGPPEAFF. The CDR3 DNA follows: TGTGCCAGCAGTTTAGCTGATACAGGGCCCCCTGAAGCTTTCTTT. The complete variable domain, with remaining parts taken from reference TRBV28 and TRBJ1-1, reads DVKVTQSSRYLVKRTGEKVFLECVQDMDHENMFWYRQDPGLGLRLIYFSYDVKMKEKGDIPEGYSVSREKKERFSLILESASTNQTSMYLCASSLADTGPPEAFFGQGTRLTVV.

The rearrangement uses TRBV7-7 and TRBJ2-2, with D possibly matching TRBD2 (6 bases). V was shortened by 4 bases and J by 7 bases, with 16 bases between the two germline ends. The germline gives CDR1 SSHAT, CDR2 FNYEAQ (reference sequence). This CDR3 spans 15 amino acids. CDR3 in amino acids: CASSYQTGGNGELFF. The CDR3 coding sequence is TGTGCCAGCAGCTATCAAACCGGGGGAAACGGGGAGCTGTTTTTT.

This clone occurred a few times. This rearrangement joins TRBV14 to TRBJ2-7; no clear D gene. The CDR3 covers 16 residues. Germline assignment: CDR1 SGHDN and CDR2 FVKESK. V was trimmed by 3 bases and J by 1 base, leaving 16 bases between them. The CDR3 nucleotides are TGTGCCAGCAGCCAGGTCCCCGGCGTGGGGTCCTACGAGCAGTACTTC. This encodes CASSQVPGVGSYEQYF.

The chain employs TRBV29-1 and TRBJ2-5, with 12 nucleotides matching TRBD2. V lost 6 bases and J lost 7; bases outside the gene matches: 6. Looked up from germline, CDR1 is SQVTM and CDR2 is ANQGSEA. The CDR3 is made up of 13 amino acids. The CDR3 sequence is CSVVTSGRGTQYF. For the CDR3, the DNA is TGCAGCGTAGTGACTAGCGGGAGAGGGACCCAGTACTTC.

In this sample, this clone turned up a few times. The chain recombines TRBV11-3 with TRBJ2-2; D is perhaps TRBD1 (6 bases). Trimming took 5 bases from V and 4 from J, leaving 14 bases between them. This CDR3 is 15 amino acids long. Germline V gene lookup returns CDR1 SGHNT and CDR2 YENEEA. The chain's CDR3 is CASSPRDTFTGELFF. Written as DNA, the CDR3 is TGTGCCAGCAGCCCACGGGACACCTTCACCGGGGAGCTGTTTTTT.

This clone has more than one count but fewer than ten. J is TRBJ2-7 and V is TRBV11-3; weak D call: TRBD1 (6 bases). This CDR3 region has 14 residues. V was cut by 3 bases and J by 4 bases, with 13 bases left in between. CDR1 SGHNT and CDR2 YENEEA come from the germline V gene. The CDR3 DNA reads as TGTGCCAGCAGCTTGACAGGTACGCCATACGAGCAGTACTTC. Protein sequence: CASSLTGTPYEQYF.

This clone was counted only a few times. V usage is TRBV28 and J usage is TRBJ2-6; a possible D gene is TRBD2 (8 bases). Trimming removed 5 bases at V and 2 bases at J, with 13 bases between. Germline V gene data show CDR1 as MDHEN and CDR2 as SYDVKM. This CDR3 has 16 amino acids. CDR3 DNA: TGTGCCAGCAGTCCGGGGGGGACAGCTGGGGCCAACGTCCTGACTTTC. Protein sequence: CASSPGGTAGANVLTF.

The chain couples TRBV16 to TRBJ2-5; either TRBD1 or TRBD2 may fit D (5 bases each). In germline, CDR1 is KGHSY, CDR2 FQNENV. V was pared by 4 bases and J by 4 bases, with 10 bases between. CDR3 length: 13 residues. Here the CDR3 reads CASSRDRGETQYF. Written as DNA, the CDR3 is TGTGCCAGCAGCCGGGACCGAGGAGAGACCCAGTACTTC.

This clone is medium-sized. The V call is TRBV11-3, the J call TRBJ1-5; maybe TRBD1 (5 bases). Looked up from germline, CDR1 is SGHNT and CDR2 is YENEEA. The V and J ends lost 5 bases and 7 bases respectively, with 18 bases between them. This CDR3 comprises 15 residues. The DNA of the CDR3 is TGTGCCAGCAGCCCAGAAGGGGTCCGGGGGCAGCCCCAGCATTTT. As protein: CASSPEGVRGQPQHF.